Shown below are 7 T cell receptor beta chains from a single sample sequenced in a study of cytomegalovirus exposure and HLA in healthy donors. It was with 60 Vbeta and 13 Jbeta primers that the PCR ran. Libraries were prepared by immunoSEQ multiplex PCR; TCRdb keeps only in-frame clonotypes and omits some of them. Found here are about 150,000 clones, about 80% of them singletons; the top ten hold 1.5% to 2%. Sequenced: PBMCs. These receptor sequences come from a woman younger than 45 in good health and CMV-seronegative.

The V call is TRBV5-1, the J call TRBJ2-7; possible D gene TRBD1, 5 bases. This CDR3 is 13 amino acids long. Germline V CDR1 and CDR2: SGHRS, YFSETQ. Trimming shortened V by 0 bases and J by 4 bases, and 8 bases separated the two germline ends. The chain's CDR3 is CASSLARGYEQYF. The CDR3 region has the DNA TGCGCCAGCAGCTTGGCAAGGGGTTACGAGCAGTACTTC.

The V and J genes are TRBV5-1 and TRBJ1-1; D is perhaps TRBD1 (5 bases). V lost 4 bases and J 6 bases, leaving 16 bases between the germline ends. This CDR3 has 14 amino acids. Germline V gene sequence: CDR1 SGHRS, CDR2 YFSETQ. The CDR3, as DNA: TGCGCCAGCAGCCCGGAGGGGAGGGAAGCTGAAGCTTTCTTT. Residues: CASSPEGREAEAFF.

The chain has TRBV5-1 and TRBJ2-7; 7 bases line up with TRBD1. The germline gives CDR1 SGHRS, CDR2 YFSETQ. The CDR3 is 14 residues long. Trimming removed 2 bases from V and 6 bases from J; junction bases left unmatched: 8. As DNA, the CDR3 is TGCGCCAGCAGCTTTGGAGACAACAGGGGCGAGCAGTACTTC. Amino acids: CASSFGDNRGEQYF.

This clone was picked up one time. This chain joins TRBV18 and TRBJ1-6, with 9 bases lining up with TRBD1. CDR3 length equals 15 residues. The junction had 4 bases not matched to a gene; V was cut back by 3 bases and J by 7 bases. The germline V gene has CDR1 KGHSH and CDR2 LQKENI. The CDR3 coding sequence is TGTGCCAGCTCACCCCGACAGGGGGGGAATTCACCCCTCCACTTT. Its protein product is CASSPRQGGNSPLHF.

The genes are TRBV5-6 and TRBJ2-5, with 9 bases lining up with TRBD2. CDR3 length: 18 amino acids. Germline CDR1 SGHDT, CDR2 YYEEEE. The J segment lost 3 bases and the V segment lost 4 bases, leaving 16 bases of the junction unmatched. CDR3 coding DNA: TGTGCCAGCAGCCTAATAGCGGGGGCTCCTTGGGGCAAAGAGACCCAGTACTTC. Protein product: CASSLIAGAPWGKETQYF.

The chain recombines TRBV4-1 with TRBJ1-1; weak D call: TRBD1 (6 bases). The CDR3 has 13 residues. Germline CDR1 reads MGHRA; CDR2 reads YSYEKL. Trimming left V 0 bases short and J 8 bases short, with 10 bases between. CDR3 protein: CASSQEIGTEAFF. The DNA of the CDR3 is TGCGCCAGCAGCCAAGAGATTGGGACAGAAGCTTTCTTT.

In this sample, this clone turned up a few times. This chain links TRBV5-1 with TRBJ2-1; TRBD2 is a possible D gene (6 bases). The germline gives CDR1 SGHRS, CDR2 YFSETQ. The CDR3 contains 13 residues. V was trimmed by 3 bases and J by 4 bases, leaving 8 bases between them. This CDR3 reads CASSYREYNEQFF. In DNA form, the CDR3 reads TGCGCCAGCAGCTACCGGGAGTACAATGAGCAGTTCTTC.